This TCR beta chain was sequenced for a study of cytotoxic CD8 clonotypes in ibrutinib-treated CLL. Produced via immunoSEQ multiplex PCR; TCRdb's table is partial and in-frame only. The sample yields tens of thousands of clones, about 75% seen once. This CDR3 region has 14 residues. The ends lost 3 bases at V and 4 bases at J; junction bases unmatched: 8. Per germline, CDR1 GTSNPN and CDR2 SVGIG (reference sequence). This receptor was taken from a human donor with chronic lymphocytic leukemia. The specimen was PBMCs, collected before ibrutinib treatment. This chain uses TRBV30 with TRBJ1-2, with 7 bases identical to TRBD1. The CDR3 sequence: CAWRMTGTRYGYTF. The CDR3 nucleotides read TGTGCCTGGAGGATGACAGGGACCCGCTATGGCTACACCTTC. Supplemented by reference TRBV30 and TRBJ1-2, the full variable domain reads SQTIHQWPATLVQPVGSPLSLECTVEGTSNPNLYWYRQAAGRGLQLLFYSVGIGQISSEVPQNLSASRPQDRQFILSSKKLLLSDSGFYLCAWRMTGTRYGYTFGSGTRLTVV.